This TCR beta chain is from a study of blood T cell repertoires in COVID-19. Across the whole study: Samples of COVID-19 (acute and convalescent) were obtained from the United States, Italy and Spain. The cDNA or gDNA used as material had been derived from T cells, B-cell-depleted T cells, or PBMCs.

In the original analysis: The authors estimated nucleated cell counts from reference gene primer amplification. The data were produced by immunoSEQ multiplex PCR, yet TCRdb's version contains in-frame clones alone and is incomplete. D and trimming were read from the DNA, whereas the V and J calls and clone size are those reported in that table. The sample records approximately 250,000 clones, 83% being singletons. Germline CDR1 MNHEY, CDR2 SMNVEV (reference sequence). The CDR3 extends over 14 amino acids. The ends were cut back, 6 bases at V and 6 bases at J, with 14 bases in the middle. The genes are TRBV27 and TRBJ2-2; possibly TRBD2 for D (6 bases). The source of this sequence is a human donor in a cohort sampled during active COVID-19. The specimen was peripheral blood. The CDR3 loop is CASRWLGEAGELFF. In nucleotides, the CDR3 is TGTGCCAGCAGGTGGTTAGGGGAGGCCGGGGAGCTGTTTTTT.